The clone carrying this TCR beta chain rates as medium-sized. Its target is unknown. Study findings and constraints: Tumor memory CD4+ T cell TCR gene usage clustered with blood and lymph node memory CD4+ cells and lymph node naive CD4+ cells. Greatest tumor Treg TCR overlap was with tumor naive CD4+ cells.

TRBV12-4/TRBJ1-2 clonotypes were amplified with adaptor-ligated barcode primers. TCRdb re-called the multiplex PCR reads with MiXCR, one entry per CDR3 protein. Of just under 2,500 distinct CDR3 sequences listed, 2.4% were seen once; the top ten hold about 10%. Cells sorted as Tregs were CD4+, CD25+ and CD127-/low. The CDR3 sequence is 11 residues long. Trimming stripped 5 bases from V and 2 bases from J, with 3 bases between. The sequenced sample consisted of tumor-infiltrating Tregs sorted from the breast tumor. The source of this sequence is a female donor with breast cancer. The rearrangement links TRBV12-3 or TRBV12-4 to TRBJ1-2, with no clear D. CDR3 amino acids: CASSQNYGYTF. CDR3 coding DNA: TGTGCCAGCAGTCAAAACTATGGCTACACCTTC.